This entry lists 20 T cell receptor beta chains sequenced from one sample in a study of CD8+ T cells in alopecia areata. Isolated RNA was reverse transcribed into cDNA used as the sequencing template. Assay used: immunoSEQ multiplex PCR; TCRdb lists only in-frame clones, some missing. The data show 150,000 or so clones, 85% to 90% seen once. The source material was CD8+ T cells sorted from blood, sampled at week 0. The receptor source for this set is a human donor with alopecia areata.

The V gene is TRBV6-1, the J gene TRBJ2-7; no clear D. Germline V gene lookup returns CDR1 MNHNS and CDR2 SASEGT. CDR3 length equals 13 residues. V lost 3 bases, J lost 5 bases, and 11 bases lay in between. CDR3 sequence reads: CASSERSFHEQYF. Here the CDR3 DNA reads TGTGCCAGCAGTGAGCGATCGTTCCACGAGCAGTACTTC.

The chain carries TRBV30 and TRBJ2-3; 7 nucleotides agree with TRBD2. The CDR3 totals 14 residues. V gave up 7 bases and J gave up 2 bases; unmatched junction bases: 9. Germline lookup yields CDR1 GTSNPN and CDR2 SVGIG (reference sequence). CDR3 sequence (DNA): TGTGCCTCATCCCACGGGGGGTACACAGATACGCAGTATTTT. Protein sequence: CASSHGGYTDTQYF.

This chain connects TRBV10-3 to TRBJ2-7; D is possibly TRBD2 (5 bases). The CDR3 loop spans 14 amino acids. V was cut by 6 bases and J by 0 bases, with 12 bases left in between. Germline V gene sequence: CDR1 ENHRY, CDR2 SYGVKD. The CDR3 is CAISEGLFSYEQYF. CDR3 nucleotides: TGTGCCATCAGCGAGGGCCTTTTCTCCTACGAGCAGTACTTC.

The chain employs TRBV4-1 and TRBJ1-2; D gene ambiguous. The CDR3 runs to 14 residues. Trimming took 4 bases from V and 7 from J, leaving 16 bases between them. In germline, CDR1 is MGHRA, CDR2 YSYEKL. In DNA, the CDR3 is TGCGCCAGCAGCCCTCCGGGAGCCCCTCTTGGCTACACCTTC. Encoded protein: CASSPPGAPLGYTF.

This rearrangement joins TRBV6-5 to TRBJ1-1, with D tentatively TRBD1 (6 bases). This CDR3 is 14 amino acids long. Germline V gene sequence: CDR1 MNHEY, CDR2 SVGAGI. Between the trimmed V and J ends, which lost 4 bases and 4 bases, there was a span of 13 bases. The CDR3 DNA sequence: TGTGCCAGCAGTTCAGCCGGGGGGCTCACTGAAGCTTTCTTT. Translating gives CASSSAGGLTEAFF.

This chain's CDR3 is CASSPYRGGMNTEAFF. The CDR3 coding sequence is TGCGCCAGCAGCCCTTACAGGGGGGGGATGAACACTGAAGCTTTCTTT. The V call is TRBV4-1, the J call TRBJ1-1, with TRBD1 identical over 8 bases. Germline V CDR1 and CDR2: MGHRA, YSYEKL. This CDR3 spans 16 amino acids. The J segment lost 0 bases and the V segment lost 4 bases, leaving 7 bases of the junction unmatched.

This rearrangement joins TRBV9 to TRBJ2-5; tentatively, D is TRBD2 (5 bases). The CDR3 is made up of 12 amino acids. Trimming took 3 bases from V and 6 from J, leaving 9 bases between them. Germline lookup yields CDR1 SGDLS and CDR2 YYNGEE. The CDR3 reads CASSGSGKTQYF. In DNA form, the CDR3 reads TGTGCCAGCAGCGGTTCCGGGAAGACCCAGTACTTC.

This chain links TRBV27 with TRBJ2-1; no firm D call. The CDR3 runs to 14 residues. V lost 3 bases to trimming and J lost 2 bases, with 8 bases between them. Germline loops: CDR1 MNHEY, CDR2 SMNVEV (reference sequence). The CDR3 reads CASSLSETYNEQFF. CDR3 in DNA: TGTGCCAGCAGTTTGTCAGAAACCTACAATGAGCAGTTCTTC.

The genes are TRBV12-5 and TRBJ1-1, with D maybe TRBD1 (6 bases). The CDR3 runs 12 residues. V dropped 5 bases and J dropped 7 bases, with 11 bases sitting between them. In germline, CDR1 is LGHNT, CDR2 FRNRAP. Here the CDR3 DNA reads TGTGCTAGTGGTCGGACAGCTATTGAAGCTTTCTTT. Amino acid sequence: CASGRTAIEAFF. The entire variable domain, with the rest obtained from reference TRBV12-5 and TRBJ1-1, is as follows: DARVTQTPRHKVTEMGQEVTMRCQPILGHNTVFWYRQTMMQGLELLAYFRNRAPLDDSGMPKDRFSAEMPDATLATLKIQPSEPRDSAVYFCASGRTAIEAFFGQGTRLTVV.

This chain connects TRBV29-1 to TRBJ2-7, with a possible D match to TRBD1 (6 bases). Trimming removed 6 bases at V and 2 bases at J, with 14 bases between. CDR3 length equals 13 residues. Germline V gene sequence: CDR1 SQVTM, CDR2 ANQGSEA. The CDR3 sequence: CSVVGQKTYEQYF. In nucleotides, the CDR3 is TGCAGCGTGGTAGGACAGAAAACCTACGAGCAGTACTTC.

This clone appeared a few times. The chain couples TRBV7-9 to TRBJ2-5; no clear D. The CDR3 spans 13 residues. The germline V gene encodes CDR1 SEHNR and CDR2 FQNEAQ (reference sequence). V gave up 1 base and J gave up 3 bases, with 6 bases separating them. The CDR3 here is CASSLVSEETQYF. The CDR3 nucleotides read TGTGCCAGCAGCTTAGTCTCAGAAGAGACCCAGTACTTC. Filled out from reference TRBV7-9 and TRBJ2-5, the complete variable domain reads DTGVSQNPRHKITKRGQNVTFRCDPISEHNRLYWYRQTLGQGPEFLTYFQNEAQLEKSRLLSDRFSAERPKGSFSTLEIQRTEQGDSAMYLCASSLVSEETQYFGPGTRLLVL.

The chain is built from TRBV6-5 and TRBJ2-5; 12 nucleotides line up with TRBD1. The DNA end favors TRBJ2-7, so the J call may be wrong. Looked up from germline, CDR1 is MNHEY and CDR2 is SVGAGI. The length of the CDR3 is 15 residues. The CDR3 DNA is TGTGCCAGCAGTTACTCCGGGACAGGGGGCGCCGAGCAGTACTTC. Amino acids: CASSYSGTGGAEQYF.

The CDR3 loop reads CASSVGGGYTGELFF. In DNA form, the CDR3 reads TGTGCCAGCAGCGTAGGCGGGGGTTACACCGGGGAGCTGTTTTTT. The V gene is TRBV9, the J gene TRBJ2-2; 7 positions agree with TRBD2. The CDR3 length is 15 residues. V lost 0 bases to trimming and J lost 3 bases; unmatched junction nucleotides: 2. CDR1 and CDR2 (germline): SGDLS, YYNGEE.

The chain is built from TRBV10-3 and TRBJ2-3; D may be TRBD2 (5 bases). The CDR3 consists of 14 residues. V dropped 11 bases and J dropped 6 bases, with 21 bases sitting between them. Germline V lookup: CDR1 ENHRY, CDR2 SYGVKD. The CDR3 region has the DNA TGTGCCCCCAGCCCTTTAACTAGGACCGATACGCAGTATTTT. It codes for CAPSPLTRTDTQYF.

This chain connects TRBV27 to TRBJ2-5; possibly TRBD1 for D (6 bases). Germline values: CDR1 MNHEY, CDR2 SMNVEV (reference sequence). There are 14 residues in the CDR3. Deletions cut 7 bases from V and 5 bases from J, with 17 bases between. The CDR3 DNA follows: TGTGCCAGCACCCCTCGTGGGGGCCAGGAGACCCAGTACTTC. As protein: CASTPRGGQETQYF.

The rearrangement joins TRBV13 to TRBJ2-7; D is possibly TRBD2 (5 bases). The CDR3 runs to 17 residues. The V end lost 0 bases, the J end lost 1 base, and 16 bases lay between the germline ends. Germline V gene sequence: CDR1 PRHDT, CDR2 FYEKMQ (reference sequence). For the CDR3, the DNA is TGTGCCAGCAGCTTAGGTGGCGGGCCCCTGGGATCCTACGAGCAGTACTTC. Its protein product is CASSLGGGPLGSYEQYF. Full variable domain (outside the CDR3, taken from reference TRBV13 and TRBJ2-7): AAGVIQSPRHLIKEKRETATLKCYPIPRHDTVYWYQQGPGQDPQFLISFYEKMQSDKGSIPDRFSAQQFSDYHSELNMSSLELGDSALYFCASSLGGGPLGSYEQYFGPGTRLTVT.

V is TRBV5-1 and J is TRBJ2-7, with a possible D match to TRBD1 (6 bases). Germline lookup yields CDR1 SGHRS and CDR2 YFSETQ. The CDR3 extends over 13 amino acids. V gave up 2 bases and J gave up 4 bases, with 10 bases separating them. The CDR3 region has the DNA TGCGCCAGCAGCTTCGGGACATCGTACGAGCAGTACTTC. It is translated as CASSFGTSYEQYF.

This chain uses TRBV12-5 with TRBJ2-1; 7 positions agree with TRBD1. CDR3 length: 17 residues. V dropped 5 bases and J dropped 4; count of bases not matched to a gene: 14. Germline V gives CDR1 LGHNT, CDR2 FRNRAP. CDR3 in DNA: TGTGCTAGTGGTGCCTTCACCGGGACAGACGTATACAATGAGCAGTTCTTC. Translated: CASGAFTGTDVYNEQFF.

The gene calls are TRBV5-1 and TRBJ1-1; possibly TRBD1 for D (5 bases). This CDR3 spans 15 amino acids. Germline V gene lookup returns CDR1 SGHRS and CDR2 YFSETQ. V lost 5 bases and J 2 bases, leaving 16 bases between the germline ends. The CDR3 is CASRDGASTNTEAFF. DNA of the CDR3: TGCGCCAGCAGGGACGGGGCGAGCACTAACACTGAAGCTTTCTTT.

This chain's CDR3 is CASSLGLAGGLETQYF. The CDR3, as DNA: TGTGCCAGCAGCTTGGGGCTAGCGGGAGGTCTAGAGACCCAGTACTTC. This chain joins TRBV5-6 and TRBJ2-5; 11 nucleotides line up with TRBD2. After removal of 0 bases from V and 4 bases from J, the junction contained 5 bases not matched to a gene. This CDR3 has 16 residues. Germline V gene sequence: CDR1 SGHDT, CDR2 YYEEEE.